Below, one T cell receptor (beta chain) is given with its context. The antigen remains undetermined. The source of the sample is a study of long-term antiretroviral therapy in people with HIV. Study summary: Some samples came about a decade before the 2015 immediate-ART recommendation, and these were the earliest.

Per the germline V gene, CDR1 is SEHNR and CDR2 is FQNEAQ (reference sequence). CDR3 length equals 14 residues. V lost 5 bases and J lost 4, with 14 bases in between. Regarding the study as a whole: It was observed that HIV repertoires exhibited narrower CDR3 length ranges than controls. All time points showed a repertoire dominated by clones expanded before ART.

immunoSEQ v3.0 was run at survey level. Libraries were prepared by immunoSEQ multiplex PCR; TCRdb keeps only in-frame clonotypes and omits some of them. The sample has more than 35,000 clones, about 95% seen once; the top ten hold less than 3%. V and J are TRBV7-9 and TRBJ1-1; tentatively, D is TRBD1 (5 bases). The input for sequencing was unsorted PBMCs, taken 3.7 years after starting antiretroviral therapy. The TCR originated in a woman aged 50 to 60 with HIV. The CDR3 sequence: CASSRRAAGTEAFF. CDR3 DNA: TGTGCCAGCAGCCGCAGGGCCGCGGGCACTGAAGCTTTCTTT.